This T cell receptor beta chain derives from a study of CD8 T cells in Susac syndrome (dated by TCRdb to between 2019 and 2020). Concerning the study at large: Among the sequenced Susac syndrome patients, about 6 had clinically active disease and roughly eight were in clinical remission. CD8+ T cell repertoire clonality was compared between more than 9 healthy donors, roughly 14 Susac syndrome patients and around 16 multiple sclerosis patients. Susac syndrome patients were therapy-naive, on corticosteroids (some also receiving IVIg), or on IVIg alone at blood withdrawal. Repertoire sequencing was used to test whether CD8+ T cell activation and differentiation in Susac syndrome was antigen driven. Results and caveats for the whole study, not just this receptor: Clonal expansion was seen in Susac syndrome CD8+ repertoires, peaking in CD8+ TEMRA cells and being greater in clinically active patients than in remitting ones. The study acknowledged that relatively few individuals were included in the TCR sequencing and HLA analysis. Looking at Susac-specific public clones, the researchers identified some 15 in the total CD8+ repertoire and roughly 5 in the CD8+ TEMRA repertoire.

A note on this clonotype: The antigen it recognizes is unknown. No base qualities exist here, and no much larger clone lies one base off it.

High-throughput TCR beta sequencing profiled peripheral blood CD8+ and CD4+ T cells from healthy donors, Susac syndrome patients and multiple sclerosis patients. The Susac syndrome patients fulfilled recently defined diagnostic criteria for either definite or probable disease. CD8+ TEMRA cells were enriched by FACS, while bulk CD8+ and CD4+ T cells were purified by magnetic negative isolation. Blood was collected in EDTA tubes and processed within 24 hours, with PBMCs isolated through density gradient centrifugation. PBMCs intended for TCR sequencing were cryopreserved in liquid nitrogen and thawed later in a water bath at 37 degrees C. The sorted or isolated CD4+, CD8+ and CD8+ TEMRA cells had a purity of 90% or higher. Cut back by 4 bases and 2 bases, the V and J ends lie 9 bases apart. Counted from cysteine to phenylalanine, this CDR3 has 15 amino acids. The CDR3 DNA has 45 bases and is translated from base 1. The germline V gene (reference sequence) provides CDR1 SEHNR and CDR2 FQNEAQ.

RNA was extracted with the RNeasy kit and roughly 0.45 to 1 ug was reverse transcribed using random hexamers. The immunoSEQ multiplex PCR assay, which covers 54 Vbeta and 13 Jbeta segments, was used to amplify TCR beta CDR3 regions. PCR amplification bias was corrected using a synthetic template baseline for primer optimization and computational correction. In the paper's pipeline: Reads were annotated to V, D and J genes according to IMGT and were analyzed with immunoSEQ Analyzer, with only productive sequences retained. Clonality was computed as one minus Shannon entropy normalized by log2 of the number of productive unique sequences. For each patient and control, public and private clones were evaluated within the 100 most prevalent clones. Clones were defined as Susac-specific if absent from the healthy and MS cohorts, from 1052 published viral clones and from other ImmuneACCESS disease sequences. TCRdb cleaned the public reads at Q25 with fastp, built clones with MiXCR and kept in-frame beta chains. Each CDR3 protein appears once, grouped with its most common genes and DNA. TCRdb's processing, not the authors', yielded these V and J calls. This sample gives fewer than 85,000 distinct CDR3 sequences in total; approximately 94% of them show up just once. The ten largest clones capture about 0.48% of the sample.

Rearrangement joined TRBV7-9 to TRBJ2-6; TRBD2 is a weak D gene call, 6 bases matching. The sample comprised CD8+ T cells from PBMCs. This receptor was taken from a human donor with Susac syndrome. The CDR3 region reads CASSSGGTGANVLTF. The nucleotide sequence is TGTGCCAGCAGCTCCGGGGGAACTGGGGCCAACGTCCTGACTTTC.